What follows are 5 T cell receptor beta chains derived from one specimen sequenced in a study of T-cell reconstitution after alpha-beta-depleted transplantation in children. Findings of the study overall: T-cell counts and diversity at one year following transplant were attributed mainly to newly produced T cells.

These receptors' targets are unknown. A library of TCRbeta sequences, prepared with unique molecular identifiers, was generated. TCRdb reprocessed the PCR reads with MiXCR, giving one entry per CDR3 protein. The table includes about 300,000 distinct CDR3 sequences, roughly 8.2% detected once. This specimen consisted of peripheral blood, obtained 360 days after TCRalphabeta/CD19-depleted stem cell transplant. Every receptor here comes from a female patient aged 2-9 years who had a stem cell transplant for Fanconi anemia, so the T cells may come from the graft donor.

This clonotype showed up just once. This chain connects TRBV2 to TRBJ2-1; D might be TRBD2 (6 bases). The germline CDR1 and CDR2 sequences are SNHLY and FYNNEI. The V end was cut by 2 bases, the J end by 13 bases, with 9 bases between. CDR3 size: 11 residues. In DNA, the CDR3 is TGTGCCAGCAGTGAATGGGCGGGACAGTTCTTC. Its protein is CASSEWAGQFF. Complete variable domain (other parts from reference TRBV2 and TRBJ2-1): EPEVTQTPSHQVTQMGQEVILRCVPISNHLYFYWYRQILGQKVEFLVSFYNNEISEKSEIFDDQFSVERPDGSNFTLKIRSTKLEDSAMYFCASSEWAGQFFGPGTRLTVL.

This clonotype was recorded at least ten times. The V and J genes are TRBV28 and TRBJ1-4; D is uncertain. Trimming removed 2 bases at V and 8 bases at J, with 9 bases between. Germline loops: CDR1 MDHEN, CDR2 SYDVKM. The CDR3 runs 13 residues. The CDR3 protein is CASSLHYTEKLFF. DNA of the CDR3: TGTGCCAGCAGTTTACACTACACCGAAAAACTGTTTTTT.

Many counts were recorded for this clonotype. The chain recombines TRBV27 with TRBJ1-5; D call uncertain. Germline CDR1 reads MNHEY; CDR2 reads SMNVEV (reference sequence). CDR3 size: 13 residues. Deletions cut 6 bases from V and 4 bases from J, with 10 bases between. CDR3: CASRYSENQPQHF. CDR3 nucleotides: TGTGCCAGCAGATATTCTGAGAATCAGCCCCAGCATTTT.

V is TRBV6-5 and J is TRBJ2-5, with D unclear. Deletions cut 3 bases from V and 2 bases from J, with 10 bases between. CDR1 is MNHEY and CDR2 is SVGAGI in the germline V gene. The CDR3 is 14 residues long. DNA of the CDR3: TGTGCCAGCAGTTATACCAGAGATCAAGAGACCCAGTACTTC. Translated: CASSYTRDQETQYF.

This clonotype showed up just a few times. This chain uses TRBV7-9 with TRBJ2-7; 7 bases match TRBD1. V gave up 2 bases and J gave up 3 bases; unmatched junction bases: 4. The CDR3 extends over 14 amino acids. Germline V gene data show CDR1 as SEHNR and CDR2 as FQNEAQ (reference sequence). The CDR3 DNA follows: TGTGCCAGCAGCTTACCGGGACAGTACTACGAGCAGTACTTC. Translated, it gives CASSLPGQYYEQYF.